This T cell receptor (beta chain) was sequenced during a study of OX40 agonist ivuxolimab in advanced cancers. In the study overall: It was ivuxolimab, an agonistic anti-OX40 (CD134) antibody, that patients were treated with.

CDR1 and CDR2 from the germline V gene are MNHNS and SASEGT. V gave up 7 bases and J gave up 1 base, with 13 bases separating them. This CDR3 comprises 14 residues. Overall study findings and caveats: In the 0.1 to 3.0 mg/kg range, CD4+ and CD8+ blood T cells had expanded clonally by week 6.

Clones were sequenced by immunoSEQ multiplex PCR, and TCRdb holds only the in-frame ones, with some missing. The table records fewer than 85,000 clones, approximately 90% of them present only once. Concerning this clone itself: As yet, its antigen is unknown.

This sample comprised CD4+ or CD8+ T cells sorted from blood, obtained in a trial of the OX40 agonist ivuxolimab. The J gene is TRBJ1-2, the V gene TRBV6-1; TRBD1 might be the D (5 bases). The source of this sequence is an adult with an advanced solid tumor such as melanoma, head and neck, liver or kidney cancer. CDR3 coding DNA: TGTGCCAGCATCCGGGGGAGGGGTAACTATGGCTACACCTTC. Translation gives CASIRGRGNYGYTF.